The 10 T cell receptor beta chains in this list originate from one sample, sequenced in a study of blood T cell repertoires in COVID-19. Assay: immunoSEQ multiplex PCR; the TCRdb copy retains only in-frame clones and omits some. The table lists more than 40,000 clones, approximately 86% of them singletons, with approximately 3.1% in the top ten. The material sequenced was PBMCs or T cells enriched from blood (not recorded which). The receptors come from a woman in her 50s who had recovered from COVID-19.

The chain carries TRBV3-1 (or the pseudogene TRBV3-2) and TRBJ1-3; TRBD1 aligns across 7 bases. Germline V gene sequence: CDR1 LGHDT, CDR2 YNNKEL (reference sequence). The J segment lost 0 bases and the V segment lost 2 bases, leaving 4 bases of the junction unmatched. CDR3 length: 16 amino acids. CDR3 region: CASSQPQGFSGNTIYF. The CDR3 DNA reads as TGTGCCAGCAGCCAACCACAGGGGTTCTCTGGAAACACCATATATTTT.

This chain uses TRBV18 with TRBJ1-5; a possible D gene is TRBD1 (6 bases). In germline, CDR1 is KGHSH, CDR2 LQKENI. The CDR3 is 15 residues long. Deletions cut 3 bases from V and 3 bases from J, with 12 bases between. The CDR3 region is CASSPQGTSNQPQHF. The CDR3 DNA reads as TGTGCCAGCTCACCCCAGGGGACATCCAATCAGCCCCAGCATTTT.

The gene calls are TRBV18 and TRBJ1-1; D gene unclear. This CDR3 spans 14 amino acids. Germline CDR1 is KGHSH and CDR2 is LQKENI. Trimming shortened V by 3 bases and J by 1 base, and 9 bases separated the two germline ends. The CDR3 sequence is CASSPISRNTEAFF. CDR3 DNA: TGTGCCAGCTCACCTATCTCTAGGAACACTGAAGCTTTCTTT.

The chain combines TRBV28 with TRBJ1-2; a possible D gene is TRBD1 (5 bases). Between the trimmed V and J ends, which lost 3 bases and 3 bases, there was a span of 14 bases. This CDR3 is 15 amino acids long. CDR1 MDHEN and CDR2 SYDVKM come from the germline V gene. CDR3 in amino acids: CASSLEGTGHYGYTF. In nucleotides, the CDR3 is TGTGCCAGCAGTTTGGAGGGGACCGGACACTATGGCTACACCTTC.

As DNA, the CDR3 is TGTGCCAGCAGCTTTAGCGGGGGTTCCTACAATGAGCAGTTCTTC. Protein product: CASSFSGGSYNEQFF. The V gene is TRBV7-3, the J gene TRBJ2-1, with 9 bases that match TRBD2. V gave up 3 bases and J gave up 1 base; unmatched junction bases: 1. The CDR3 length is 15 residues. In germline, CDR1 is SGHTA, CDR2 FQGTGA.

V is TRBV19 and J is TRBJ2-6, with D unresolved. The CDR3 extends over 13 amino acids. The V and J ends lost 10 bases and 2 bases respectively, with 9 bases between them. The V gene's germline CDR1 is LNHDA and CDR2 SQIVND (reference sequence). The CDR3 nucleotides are TGTGCCACAGGTTATCCTGGGGCCAACGTCCTGACTTTC. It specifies CATGYPGANVLTF.

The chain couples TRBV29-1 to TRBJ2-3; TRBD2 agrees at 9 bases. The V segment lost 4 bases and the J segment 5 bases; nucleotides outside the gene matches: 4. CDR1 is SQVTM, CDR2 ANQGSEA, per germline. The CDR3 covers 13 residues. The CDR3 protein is CSVGSGGVDTQYF. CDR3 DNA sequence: TGCAGCGTTGGTAGCGGGGGCGTAGATACGCAGTATTTT.

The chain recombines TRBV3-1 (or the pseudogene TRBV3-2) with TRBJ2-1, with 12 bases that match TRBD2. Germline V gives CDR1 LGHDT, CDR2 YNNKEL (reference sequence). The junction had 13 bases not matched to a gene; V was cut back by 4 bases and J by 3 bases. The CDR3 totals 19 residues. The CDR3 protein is CASSRTGLAGGSNYNEQFF. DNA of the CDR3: TGTGCCAGCAGCCGCACTGGGCTAGCGGGGGGGTCCAACTACAATGAGCAGTTCTTC.

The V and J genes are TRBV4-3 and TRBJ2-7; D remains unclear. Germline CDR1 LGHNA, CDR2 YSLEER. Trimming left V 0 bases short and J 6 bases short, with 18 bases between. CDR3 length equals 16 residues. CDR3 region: CASSQDPQALVGEQYF. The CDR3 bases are TGCGCCAGCAGCCAAGATCCACAAGCCCTAGTTGGCGAGCAGTACTTC.

CDR3 DNA: TGTGCCAGCTCGACAGGGATCGATGAAAAACTGTTTTTT. Translation: CASSTGIDEKLFF. The genes are TRBV18 and TRBJ1-4; 7 nucleotides align to TRBD1. Trimming took 6 bases from V and 6 from J; bases not matched to a gene: 4. CDR3 size: 13 residues. The germline gives CDR1 KGHSH, CDR2 LQKENI.